Listed here are 30 T cell receptor beta chains from one sample, sequenced in a study of OX40 agonist ivuxolimab in advanced cancers. Clones were read by immunoSEQ multiplex PCR, and TCRdb kept only the in-frame ones, dropping some. The table lists tens of thousands of clones, 91% of them singletons. The sequenced sample was CD4+ or CD8+ T cells sorted from blood, obtained in a trial of the OX40 agonist ivuxolimab. The receptors were sampled from an adult with an advanced solid tumor such as melanoma, head and neck, liver or kidney cancer.

This clone was seen a single time. J is TRBJ1-5 and V is TRBV19; weak D call: TRBD1 (5 bases). CDR3 length equals 15 residues. V lost 1 base and J 0 bases, leaving 7 bases between the germline ends. Germline-derived CDR1 and CDR2 are LNHDA and SQIVND (reference sequence). The CDR3 protein is CASSIVGDSNQPQHF. The CDR3 DNA reads as TGTGCCAGTAGTATAGTAGGGGATAGCAATCAGCCCCAGCATTTT.

This chain uses TRBV11-3 with TRBJ1-3; D not certain. Germline V lookup: CDR1 SGHNT, CDR2 YENEEA. The V end lost 2 bases, the J end lost 0 bases, and 14 bases lay between the germline ends. The CDR3 is 17 residues long. DNA of the CDR3: TGTGCCAGCAGCTTATTGGGAAAGGCGAACTCTGGAAACACCATATATTTT. It encodes CASSLLGKANSGNTIYF.

The chain couples TRBV5-8 to TRBJ2-7; 7 nucleotides agree with TRBD1. With V trimmed by 4 bases and J by 0 bases, 4 bases remained unmatched. Germline V gene sequence: CDR1 SGHTS, CDR2 YDEGEE. This CDR3 has 14 residues. In DNA form, the CDR3 reads TGTGCCAGCAGCCCCGACAGGGCCTCCTACGAGCAGTACTTC. Protein product: CASSPDRASYEQYF.

This clone is a singleton in its sample. The chain combines TRBV9 with TRBJ1-1; D is possibly TRBD1 (5 bases). The CDR3 consists of 15 residues. Germline lookup yields CDR1 SGDLS and CDR2 YYNGEE. The germline V and J ends were trimmed by 0 bases and 6 bases, with 15 bases remaining between them. CDR3 in amino acids: CASSVAPGNLAEAFF. In nucleotides, the CDR3 is TGTGCCAGCAGCGTAGCCCCAGGGAATCTCGCTGAAGCTTTCTTT.

V is TRBV7-9 and J is TRBJ2-7, with D unclear. Germline lookup yields CDR1 SEHNR and CDR2 FQNEAQ (reference sequence). The CDR3 is 12 amino acids. V was shortened by 5 bases and J by 0 bases, with 5 bases between the two germline ends. CDR3 bases: TGTGCCAGCAGCCGGAGCTCCTACGAGCAGTACTTC. This encodes CASSRSSYEQYF.

This clone was found a few times. V usage is TRBV2 and J usage is TRBJ1-5; the D is unclear. The CDR3 sequence is 13 residues long. V was cut by 8 bases and J by 2 bases, with 10 bases left in between. The germline CDR1 and CDR2 sequences are SNHLY and FYNNEI. In nucleotides, the CDR3 is TGTGCCAGCGCGGTCACAGGCAATCAGCCCCAGCATTTT. This codes for CASAVTGNQPQHF.

Only one count was recorded for this clone. The V and J genes are TRBV5-1 and TRBJ2-5; D remains ambiguous. The germline V gene encodes CDR1 SGHRS and CDR2 YFSETQ. The CDR3 contains 13 residues. The V end lost 1 base, the J end lost 5 bases, and 9 bases lay between the germline ends. CDR3 residues: CASSLMAAETQYF. The CDR3 bases are TGCGCCAGCAGCTTGATGGCTGCCGAGACCCAGTACTTC.

V and J are TRBV28 and TRBJ2-2; D assignment may be TRBD1 or TRBD2 (6 bases each). V was trimmed by 6 bases and J by 4 bases, leaving 12 bases between them. CDR1 and CDR2 from the germline V gene are MDHEN and SYDVKM. CDR3 length: 14 amino acids. CDR3 amino acids: CASRGGQFTGELFF. The CDR3 DNA is TGTGCCAGCAGGGGAGGACAGTTCACCGGGGAGCTGTTTTTT. Full variable domain (missing parts from reference TRBV28 and TRBJ2-2): DVKVTQSSRYLVKRTGEKVFLECVQDMDHENMFWYRQDPGLGLRLIYFSYDVKMKEKGDIPEGYSVSREKKERFSLILESASTNQTSMYLCASRGGQFTGELFFGEGSRLTVL.

This chain connects TRBV6-5 to TRBJ1-2; D remains ambiguous. The CDR3 runs 15 residues. V dropped 0 bases and J dropped 0 bases, with 8 bases sitting between them. Germline-derived CDR1 and CDR2 are MNHEY and SVGAGI. CDR3 protein: CASSYSFQTNYGYTF. Here the CDR3 DNA reads TGTGCCAGCAGTTACTCGTTCCAGACTAACTATGGCTACACCTTC.

This clone was observed a single time. The V gene is TRBV7-2, the J gene TRBJ2-3; D is ambiguous. The CDR3 spans 16 residues. CDR1 SGHTA and CDR2 FQGNSA come from the germline V gene. V was pared by 3 bases and J by 6 bases, with 19 bases between. Here the CDR3 DNA reads TGTGCCAGCAGCTTCGGGCGTGGCAGGCCTCGCGATACGCAGTATTTT. The encoded protein is CASSFGRGRPRDTQYF. Full variable domain (missing parts from reference TRBV7-2 and TRBJ2-3): GAGVSQSPSNKVTEKGKDVELRCDPISGHTALYWYRQSLGQGLEFLIYFQGNSAPDKSGLPSDRFSAERTGGSVSTLTIQRTQQEDSAVYLCASSFGRGRPRDTQYFGPGTRLTVL.

The chain combines TRBV7-2 with TRBJ1-5, with D uncertain. The length of the CDR3 is 12 residues. V lost 5 bases, J lost 11 bases, and 13 bases lay in between. Looked up from germline, CDR1 is SGHTA and CDR2 is FQGNSA. The CDR3 DNA follows: TGTGCCAGCAGCCCGGACCGGGTGGCCCAGCATTTT. Translating gives CASSPDRVAQHF.

This clone was detected only once. The V and J genes are TRBV7-2 and TRBJ2-2; D unresolved. The CDR3 length is 13 residues. CDR1 SGHTA and CDR2 FQGNSA come from the germline V gene. V lost 4 bases, J lost 6 bases, and 9 bases lay in between. The CDR3 reads CASSSYLPGELFF. CDR3 in DNA: TGTGCCAGCAGCTCTTACCTACCCGGGGAGCTGTTTTTT.

This sequence joins TRBV25-1 and TRBJ2-6, with D maybe TRBD2 (5 bases). This CDR3 has 13 amino acids. V dropped 8 bases and J dropped 2 bases, with 7 bases sitting between them. From germline, CDR1 is MGHDK and CDR2 SYGVNS. CDR3 region: CASVGAGANVLTF. CDR3 DNA sequence: TGTGCCAGCGTCGGGGCTGGGGCCAACGTCCTGACTTTC.

The rearrangement joins TRBV27 to TRBJ2-1, with 12 positions matching TRBD2. Germline lookup yields CDR1 MNHEY and CDR2 SMNVEV (reference sequence). CDR3 length: 15 amino acids. V trimming: 5 bases; J trimming: 13 bases; junction bases outside the gene matches: 12. The chain's CDR3 is CASSLETSGRSLQFF. The CDR3 coding sequence is TGTGCCAGCAGTCTTGAGACTAGCGGGAGAAGTCTCCAGTTCTTC.

The chain links TRBV4-2 to TRBJ2-7, with 9 nucleotides matching TRBD2. The CDR3 totals 15 residues. Germline CDR1 is LGHNA and CDR2 is YNFKEQ. With 4 bases clipped from V and 3 bases from J, the junction kept 7 bases outside the gene matches. DNA of the CDR3: TGTGCCAGCAGCCTGGCGGGAGGGTCTGTCTACGAGCAGTACTTC. It codes for CASSLAGGSVYEQYF.

This rearrangement joins TRBV5-6 to TRBJ2-5, with unresolved D. Trimming removed 2 bases at V and 4 bases at J, with 3 bases between. Germline V gene lookup returns CDR1 SGHDT and CDR2 YYEEEE. CDR3 length: 11 amino acids. CDR3 protein: CASSFGETQYF. The CDR3 nucleotides are TGTGCCAGCAGCTTCGGAGAGACCCAGTACTTC.

V usage is TRBV11-2 and J usage is TRBJ2-1, with TRBD2 matching 13 bases. This CDR3 region has 15 residues. Germline V gene lookup returns CDR1 SGHAT and CDR2 FQNNGV. With V trimmed by 5 bases and J by 8 bases, 6 bases remained unmatched. The CDR3 spells CASSPGTSGVYEQFF. Written as DNA, the CDR3 is TGTGCCAGCAGCCCTGGGACTAGCGGGGTCTATGAGCAGTTCTTC.

The chain combines TRBV10-3 with TRBJ1-1; D might be TRBD1 (5 bases). Between the trimmed V and J ends, which lost 2 bases and 4 bases, there was a span of 8 bases. The CDR3 spans 13 residues. From germline, CDR1 is ENHRY and CDR2 SYGVKD. The CDR3 loop is CAISEMGTTEAFF. The CDR3 region has the DNA TGTGCCATCAGTGAGATGGGGACCACTGAAGCTTTCTTT.

The V and J genes are TRBV11-1 and TRBJ1-1; D remains unclear. V shed 5 bases and J shed 0 bases, with 22 bases lying between them. The CDR3 covers 18 residues. In germline, CDR1 is SGHAT, CDR2 FQDESV (reference sequence). This chain's CDR3 is CASSVRVHKRGMNTEAFF. Here the CDR3 DNA reads TGTGCCAGCAGCGTCCGGGTCCACAAACGAGGGATGAACACTGAAGCTTTCTTT. The whole variable domain, remainder taken from reference TRBV11-1 and TRBJ1-1, is EAEVAQSPRYKITEKSQAVAFWCDPISGHATLYWYRQILGQGPELLVQFQDESVVDDSQLPKDRFSAERLKGVDSTLKIQPAELGDSAMYLCASSVRVHKRGMNTEAFFGQGTRLTVV.

V gene TRBV19 combines with J gene TRBJ2-1, with 11 bases fitting TRBD2. V shed 2 bases and J 5 bases; nucleotides not matched to a gene: 8. Germline loops: CDR1 LNHDA, CDR2 SQIVND (reference sequence). This CDR3 is built from 17 residues. CDR3 protein: CASSISRLAGFHNEQFF. The CDR3 DNA reads as TGTGCCAGTAGTATATCTAGACTAGCGGGATTTCACAATGAGCAGTTCTTC.

The chain joins TRBV28 to TRBJ2-7, with TRBD2 as a possible D gene (5 bases). Trimming cost V 0 bases and J 5 bases, with 11 bases left between them. The CDR3 consists of 14 residues. The germline gives CDR1 MDHEN, CDR2 SYDVKM. For the CDR3, the DNA is TGTGCCAGCAGTTTATGGGGGAGAAGAAACGAGCAGTACTTC. Translation gives CASSLWGRRNEQYF.

The V call is TRBV19, the J call TRBJ2-5; 10 bases line up with TRBD2. V lost 5 bases to trimming and J lost 4 bases; unmatched junction nucleotides: 1. The germline gives CDR1 LNHDA, CDR2 SQIVND (reference sequence). There are 13 residues in the CDR3. CDR3 DNA: TGTGCCAGTAGTTCTAGCGGGAGAGAGACCCAGTACTTC. It yields the protein CASSSSGRETQYF.

The rearrangement uses TRBV28 and TRBJ2-5, with D possibly TRBD1 on 6 matching bases. Germline V gene sequence: CDR1 MDHEN, CDR2 SYDVKM. Trimming took 2 bases from V and 5 from J, leaving 15 bases between them. There are 15 residues in the CDR3. CDR3 sequence: CASSLVGRGPETQYF. CDR3 in DNA: TGTGCCAGCAGTTTAGTCGGCAGGGGACCCGAGACCCAGTACTTC. Together with reference TRBV28 and TRBJ2-5, the CDR3 gives the full variable domain: DVKVTQSSRYLVKRTGEKVFLECVQDMDHENMFWYRQDPGLGLRLIYFSYDVKMKEKGDIPEGYSVSREKKERFSLILESASTNQTSMYLCASSLVGRGPETQYFGPGTRLLVL.

The genes are TRBV6-1 and TRBJ1-5, with 7 bases identical to TRBD1. This CDR3 is built from 15 residues. The J segment lost 0 bases and the V segment lost 7 bases, leaving 6 bases of the junction unmatched. CDR1 is MNHNS, CDR2 SASEGT, per germline. As DNA, the CDR3 is TGTGCCAGCACCCTCCGGGACAGTAGCAATCAGCCCCAGCATTTT. Its protein product is CASTLRDSSNQPQHF.

CDR3 bases: TGTGCCAGCAGCTTTAGCGGAGGGTACCAAGAGACCCAGTACTTC. It specifies CASSFSGGYQETQYF. This chain joins TRBV7-6 and TRBJ2-5; TRBD2 might be the D (6 bases). Trimming stripped 3 bases from V and 0 bases from J, with 11 bases between. Germline V gene sequence: CDR1 SGHVS, CDR2 FNYEAQ. This CDR3 is built from 15 residues.

The V and J genes are TRBV28 and TRBJ2-7; tentatively, D is TRBD2 (5 bases). With 6 bases removed from V and 3 bases from J, the gap between germline ends came to 15 bases. Germline CDR1 reads MDHEN; CDR2 reads SYDVKM. The CDR3 runs to 14 residues. CDR3 amino acids: CASRRKFGVYEQYF. In nucleotides, the CDR3 is TGTGCCAGCAGAAGGAAATTCGGGGTCTACGAGCAGTACTTC.

CDR3 DNA sequence: TGTGCCAGCATTAGTCGGACAGGGAACACCGGGGAGCTGTTTTTT. Its translation is CASISRTGNTGELFF. The chain has TRBV2 and TRBJ2-2, with 7 bases lining up with TRBD1. Trimming removed 7 bases from V and 1 base from J; junction bases left unmatched: 6. Per germline, CDR1 SNHLY and CDR2 FYNNEI. The CDR3 totals 15 residues.

V and J are TRBV28 and TRBJ2-3; no reliable D call. The CDR3 is 12 residues long. The V and J ends lost 5 bases and 3 bases respectively, with 6 bases between them. The germline V gene has CDR1 MDHEN and CDR2 SYDVKM. The CDR3 nucleotides are TGTGCCAGCAGTATAATTACAGATACGCAGTATTTT. This sequence encodes CASSIITDTQYF.

The gene calls are TRBV7-9 and TRBJ1-2; D may be TRBD1 (5 bases). The V end lost 0 bases, the J end lost 4 bases, and 9 bases lay between the germline ends. Germline values: CDR1 SEHNR, CDR2 FQNEAQ (reference sequence). This CDR3 has 14 amino acids. As DNA, the CDR3 is TGTGCCAGCAGCTTAGCAGGGGCGGTCTATGGCTACACCTTC. Translated, it gives CASSLAGAVYGYTF.

The gene calls are TRBV4-1 and TRBJ1-5; perhaps TRBD1 as D (5 bases). The CDR3 runs to 15 residues. V lost 1 base, J lost 0 bases, and 7 bases lay in between. CDR1 and CDR2 (germline): MGHRA, YSYEKL. CDR3 nucleotide sequence: TGCGCCAGCAGCCAAGGAGGGACTAGCAATCAGCCCCAGCATTTT. Translated: CASSQGGTSNQPQHF.